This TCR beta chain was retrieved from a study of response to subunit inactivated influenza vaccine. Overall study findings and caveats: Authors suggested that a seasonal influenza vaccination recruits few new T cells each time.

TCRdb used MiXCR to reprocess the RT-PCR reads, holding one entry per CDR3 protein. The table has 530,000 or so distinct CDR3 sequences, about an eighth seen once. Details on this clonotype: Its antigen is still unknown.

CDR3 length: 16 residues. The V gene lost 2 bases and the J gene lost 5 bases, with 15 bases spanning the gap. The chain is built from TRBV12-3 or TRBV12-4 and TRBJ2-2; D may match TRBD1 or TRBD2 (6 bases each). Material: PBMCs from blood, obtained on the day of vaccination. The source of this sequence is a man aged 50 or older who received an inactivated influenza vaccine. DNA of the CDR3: TGTGCCAGCAGTTTATTCATACAGGGACTGACCGGGGAGCTGTTTTTT. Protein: CASSLFIQGLTGELFF.